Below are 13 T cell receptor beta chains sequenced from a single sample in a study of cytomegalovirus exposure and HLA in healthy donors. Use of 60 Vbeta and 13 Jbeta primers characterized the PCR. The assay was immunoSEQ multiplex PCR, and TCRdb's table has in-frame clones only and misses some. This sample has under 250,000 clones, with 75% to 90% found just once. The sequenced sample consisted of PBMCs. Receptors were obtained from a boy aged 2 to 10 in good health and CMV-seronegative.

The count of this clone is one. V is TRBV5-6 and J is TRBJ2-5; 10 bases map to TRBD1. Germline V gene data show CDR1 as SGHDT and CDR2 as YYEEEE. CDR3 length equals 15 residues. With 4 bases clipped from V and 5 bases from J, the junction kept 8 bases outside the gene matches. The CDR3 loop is CASSPIGTGVETQYF. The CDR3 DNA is TGTGCCAGCAGCCCGATCGGGACAGGGGTGGAGACCCAGTACTTC.

Here the CDR3 DNA reads TGTGCCTGGAGTGTACTGTCCGCTAACTATGGCTACACCTTC. It translates to CAWSVLSANYGYTF. The chain is built from TRBV30 and TRBJ1-2; no clear D gene. Germline V gene data show CDR1 as GTSNPN and CDR2 as SVGIG (reference sequence). CDR3 length: 14 amino acids. The V gene lost 0 bases and the J gene lost 0 bases, with 8 bases spanning the gap.

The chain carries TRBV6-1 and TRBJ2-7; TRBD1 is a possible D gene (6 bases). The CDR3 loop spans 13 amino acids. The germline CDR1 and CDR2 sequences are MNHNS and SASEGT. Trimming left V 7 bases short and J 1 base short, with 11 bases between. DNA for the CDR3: TGTGCCAGCAACCGACAGGAGTCCTACGAGCAGTACTTC. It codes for CASNRQESYEQYF.

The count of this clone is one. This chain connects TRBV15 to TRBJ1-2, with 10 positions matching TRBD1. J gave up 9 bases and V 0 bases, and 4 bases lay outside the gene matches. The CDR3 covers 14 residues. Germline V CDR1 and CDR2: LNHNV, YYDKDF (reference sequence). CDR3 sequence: CATSRDGQGGSYTF. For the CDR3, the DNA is TGTGCCACCAGCAGAGACGGACAGGGGGGTAGCTACACCTTC.

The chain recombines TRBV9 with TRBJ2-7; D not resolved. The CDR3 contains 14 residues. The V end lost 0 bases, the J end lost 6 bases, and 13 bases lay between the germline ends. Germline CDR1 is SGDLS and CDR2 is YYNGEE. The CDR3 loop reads CASSVGATAAEQYF. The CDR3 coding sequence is TGTGCCAGCAGCGTAGGGGCTACTGCCGCCGAGCAGTACTTC.

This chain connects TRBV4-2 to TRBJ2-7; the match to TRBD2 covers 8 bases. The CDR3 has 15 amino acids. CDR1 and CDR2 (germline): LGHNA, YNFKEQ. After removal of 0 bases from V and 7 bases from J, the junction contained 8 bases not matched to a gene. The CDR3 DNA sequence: TGTGCCAGCAGCCAAGAAGCCAGCGGGAGTTTTGAGCAGTACTTC. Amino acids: CASSQEASGSFEQYF.

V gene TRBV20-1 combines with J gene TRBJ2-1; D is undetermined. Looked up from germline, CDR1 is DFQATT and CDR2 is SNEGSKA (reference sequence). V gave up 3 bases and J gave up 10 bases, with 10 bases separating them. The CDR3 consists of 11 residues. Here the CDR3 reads CSASARWEQFF. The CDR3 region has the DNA TGCAGTGCTAGTGCCCGGTGGGAGCAGTTCTTC.

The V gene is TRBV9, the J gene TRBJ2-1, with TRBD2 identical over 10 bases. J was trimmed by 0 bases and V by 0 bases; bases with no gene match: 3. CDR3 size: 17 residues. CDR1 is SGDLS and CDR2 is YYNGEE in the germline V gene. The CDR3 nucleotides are TGTGCCAGCAGCGTAGGGCAGCGGGGGGGCTCCTACAATGAGCAGTTCTTC. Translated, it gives CASSVGQRGGSYNEQFF. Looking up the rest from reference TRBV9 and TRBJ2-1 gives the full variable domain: DSGVTQTPKHLITATGQRVTLRCSPRSGDLSVYWYQQSLDQGLQFLIQYYNGEERAKGNILERFSAQQFPDLHSELNLSSLELGDSALYFCASSVGQRGGSYNEQFFGPGTRLTVL.

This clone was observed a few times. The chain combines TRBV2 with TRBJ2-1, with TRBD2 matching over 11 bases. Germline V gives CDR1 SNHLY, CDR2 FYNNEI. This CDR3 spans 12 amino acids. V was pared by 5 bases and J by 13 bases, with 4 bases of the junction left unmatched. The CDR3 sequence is CASSSSGRTQFF. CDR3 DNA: TGTGCCAGCAGTTCTAGCGGGAGGACCCAGTTCTTC.

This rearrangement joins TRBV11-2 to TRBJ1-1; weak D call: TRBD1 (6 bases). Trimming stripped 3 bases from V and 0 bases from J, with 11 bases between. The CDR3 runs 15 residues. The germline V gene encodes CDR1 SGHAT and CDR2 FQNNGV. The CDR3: CASSLWGGVNTEAFF. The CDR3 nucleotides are TGTGCCAGCAGCTTGTGGGGGGGCGTGAACACTGAAGCTTTCTTT.

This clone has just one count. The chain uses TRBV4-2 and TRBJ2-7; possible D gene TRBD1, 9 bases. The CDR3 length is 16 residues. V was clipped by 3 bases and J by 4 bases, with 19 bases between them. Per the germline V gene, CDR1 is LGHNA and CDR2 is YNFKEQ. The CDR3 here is CASSQGTGGGGYEQYF. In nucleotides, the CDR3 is TGTGCCAGCAGCCAGGGTACAGGGGGCGGGGGGTACGAGCAGTACTTC.

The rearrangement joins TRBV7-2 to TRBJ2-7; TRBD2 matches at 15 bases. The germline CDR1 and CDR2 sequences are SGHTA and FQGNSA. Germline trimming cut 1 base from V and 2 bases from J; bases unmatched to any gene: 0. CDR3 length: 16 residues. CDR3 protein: CASSLGTSGGAYEQYF. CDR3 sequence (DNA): TGTGCCAGCAGCTTAGGGACTAGCGGGGGGGCCTACGAGCAGTACTTC. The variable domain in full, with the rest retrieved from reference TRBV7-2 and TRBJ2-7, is GAGVSQSPSNKVTEKGKDVELRCDPISGHTALYWYRQSLGQGLEFLIYFQGNSAPDKSGLPSDRFSAERTGGSVSTLTIQRTQQEDSAVYLCASSLGTSGGAYEQYFGPGTRLTVT.

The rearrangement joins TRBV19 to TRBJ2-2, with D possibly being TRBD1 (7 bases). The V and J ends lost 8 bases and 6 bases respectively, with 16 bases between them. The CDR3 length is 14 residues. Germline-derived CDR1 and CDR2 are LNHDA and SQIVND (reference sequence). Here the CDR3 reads CASRRGQGSGELFF. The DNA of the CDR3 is TGTGCCAGTCGGAGGGGGCAGGGCTCCGGGGAGCTGTTTTTT.